The 14 T cell receptor beta chains below were found in one sample sequenced in a study of T cell changes during pregnancy in multiple sclerosis. The repertoire was sequenced with immunoSEQ multiplex PCR; TCRdb's copy has only in-frame clones and lacks some. The table shows 38,000 or so clones, with nearly 90% occurring only once. Sequences were derived from CD4+ T cells from peripheral blood mononuclear cells, sampled in the second trimester of pregnancy. Receptors were obtained from a female donor with multiple sclerosis, enrolled in a pregnancy study.

CDR3 in DNA: TGCGCCAGCAGCTTGGGGGGGACAGGAACCTACGAGCAGTACTTC. It is translated as CASSLGGTGTYEQYF. The chain is built from TRBV5-1 and TRBJ2-7; 8 nucleotides agree with TRBD1. In germline, CDR1 is SGHRS, CDR2 YFSETQ. This CDR3 comprises 15 residues. Germline trimming cut 0 bases from V and 2 bases from J; bases unmatched to any gene: 4. The full variable domain, rest sourced from reference TRBV5-1 and TRBJ2-7, is KAGVTQTPRYLIKTRGQQVTLSCSPISGHRSVSWYQQTPGQGLQFLFEYFSETQRNKGNFPGRFSGRQFSNSRSEMNVSTLELGDSALYLCASSLGGTGTYEQYFGPGTRLTVT.

As for this clone: Mismatch with germline at one junction end may stem from a read error. The J gene is TRBJ2-7, the V gene TRBV7-7, with D hard to call. From germline, CDR1 is SSHAT and CDR2 FNYEAQ (reference sequence). This CDR3 is 13 amino acids long. As DNA, the CDR3 is TGTGCTAGCAGCTTATCTTCCGGCTACGAGCAGTACTTC. Residues: CASSLSSGYEQYF.

V gene TRBV19 combines with J gene TRBJ1-5, with 8 bases aligning to TRBD1. Germline assignment: CDR1 LNHDA and CDR2 SQIVND (reference sequence). The ends lost 6 bases at V and 6 bases at J; junction bases unmatched: 16. This CDR3 is 17 amino acids long. CDR3 DNA: TGTGCCAGTAGACCCGGGGGACAGGAATTTTCGGGTCAGCCCCAGCATTTT. Its protein product is CASRPGGQEFSGQPQHF.

The gene calls are TRBV13 and TRBJ2-6; D gene unclear. Germline CDR1 reads PRHDT; CDR2 reads FYEKMQ (reference sequence). V was trimmed by 5 bases and J by 0 bases, leaving 2 bases between them. CDR3 length: 13 amino acids. The CDR3 protein is CASSLSGANVLTF. DNA of the CDR3: TGTGCCAGCAGCCTCTCTGGGGCCAACGTCCTGACTTTC. The full variable domain, its missing parts supplied by reference TRBV13 and TRBJ2-6, is AAGVIQSPRHLIKEKRETATLKCYPIPRHDTVYWYQQGPGQDPQFLISFYEKMQSDKGSIPDRFSAQQFSDYHSELNMSSLELGDSALYFCASSLSGANVLTFGAGSRLTVL.

The J gene is TRBJ2-7, the V gene TRBV20-1; D possibly corresponds to TRBD1 (6 bases). Germline lookup yields CDR1 DFQATT and CDR2 SNEGSKA (reference sequence). The V end lost 5 bases, the J end lost 3 bases, and 8 bases lay between the germline ends. The CDR3 sequence is 11 residues long. The CDR3 coding sequence is TGCAGTGCTCTACAGGGCTACGAGCAGTACTTC. Translation: CSALQGYEQYF.

In its sample, this clone was seen once. V is TRBV29-1 and J is TRBJ2-1, with 10 bases identical to TRBD2. Germline values: CDR1 SQVTM, CDR2 ANQGSEA. This CDR3 region has 15 residues. With 6 bases clipped from V and 4 bases from J, the junction kept 9 bases outside the gene matches. CDR3 amino acids: CSVAITSGAYNEQFF. The DNA for the CDR3 is TGCAGCGTCGCGATAACTAGCGGGGCTTACAATGAGCAGTTCTTC.

J is TRBJ1-1 and V is TRBV19, with 7 bases identical to TRBD1. The CDR3 loop spans 13 amino acids. Germline CDR1 reads LNHDA; CDR2 reads SQIVND (reference sequence). With 6 bases clipped from V and 5 bases from J, the junction kept 6 bases outside the gene matches. The DNA of the CDR3 is TGTGCCAGTAGGAGAGACAGGGAGACTGAAGCTTTCTTT. Its translation is CASRRDRETEAFF. The full variable domain, rest sourced from reference TRBV19 and TRBJ1-1, is DGGITQSPKYLFRKEGQNVTLSCEQNLNHDAMYWYRQDPGQGLRLIYYSQIVNDFQKGDIAEGYSVSREKKESFPLTVTSAQKNPTAFYLCASRRDRETEAFFGQGTRLTVV.

This sequence joins TRBV30 and TRBJ2-7; tentatively, D is TRBD1 (6 bases). V gave up 3 bases and J gave up 1 base, with 10 bases separating them. The CDR3 covers 13 residues. Germline CDR1 is GTSNPN and CDR2 is SVGIG (reference sequence). The DNA of the CDR3 is TGTGCCTGGAGCCAACAGGGTTCCTACGAGCAGTACTTC. It codes for CAWSQQGSYEQYF. Full variable domain (remainder filled in from reference TRBV30 and TRBJ2-7): SQTIHQWPATLVQPVGSPLSLECTVEGTSNPNLYWYRQAAGRGLQLLFYSVGIGQISSEVPQNLSASRPQDRQFILSSKKLLLSDSGFYLCAWSQQGSYEQYFGPGTRLTVT.

The CDR3 coding sequence is TGTGCCAGCAGCTTTAGAGCGGGAGAGATCAATGAGCAGTTCTTC. The encoded protein is CASSFRAGEINEQFF. The V gene is TRBV5-5, the J gene TRBJ2-1, with 8 bases fitting TRBD2. The V gene's germline CDR1 is SGHKS and CDR2 YYEKEE (reference sequence). The CDR3 has 15 residues. V lost 2 bases and J lost 6; bases outside the gene matches: 7. Filled out from reference TRBV5-5 and TRBJ2-1, the complete variable domain reads DAGVTQSPTHLIKTRGQQVTLRCSPISGHKSVSWYQQVLGQGPQFIFQYYEKEERGRGNFPDRFSARQFPNYSSELNVNALLLGDSALYLCASSFRAGEINEQFFGPGTRLTVL.

The J gene is TRBJ2-1, the V gene TRBV5-4; 13 bases fit TRBD2. The CDR3 spans 18 residues. CDR1 and CDR2 from the germline V gene are SGHNT and YYREEE (reference sequence). J gave up 4 bases and V 5 bases, and 12 bases lay outside the gene matches. CDR3 sequence reads: CASSQGTSGTASYNEQFF. The CDR3 nucleotides are TGTGCCAGCAGTCAAGGGACTAGCGGGACCGCCTCTTACAATGAGCAGTTCTTC.

The chain joins TRBV5-4 to TRBJ1-1, with 9 bases fitting TRBD1. This CDR3 contains 14 residues. Germline V gene data show CDR1 as SGHNT and CDR2 as YYREEE (reference sequence). V was pared by 4 bases and J by 4 bases, with 5 bases of the junction left unmatched. In nucleotides, the CDR3 is TGTGCCAGCAGCCCCTTACAGGGGGCCACTGAAGCTTTCTTT. Translating it yields CASSPLQGATEAFF.

The CDR3 protein is CASSNRFTSTDTQYF. The CDR3 DNA reads as TGTGCCAGCAGTAACAGGTTTACTAGCACAGATACGCAGTATTTT. The rearrangement links TRBV2 to TRBJ2-3; D is possibly TRBD1 (5 bases). The CDR3 runs to 15 residues. The V end was cut by 5 bases, the J end by 0 bases, with 12 bases between. Looked up from germline, CDR1 is SNHLY and CDR2 is FYNNEI.

The chain recombines TRBV18 with TRBJ2-7; D uncertain. CDR1 and CDR2 (germline): KGHSH, LQKENI. CDR3 length: 13 residues. V dropped 0 bases and J dropped 4 bases, with 7 bases sitting between them. This chain's CDR3 is CASSPPAEYEQYF. DNA of the CDR3: TGTGCCAGCTCACCACCCGCGGAGTACGAGCAGTACTTC.

The chain links TRBV15 to TRBJ2-2; D unclear. Germline V gives CDR1 LNHNV, CDR2 YYDKDF (reference sequence). The V and J ends lost 0 bases and 4 bases respectively, with 9 bases between them. CDR3 length equals 15 residues. The CDR3 reads CATSRDLTGTGELFF. The CDR3 nucleotides are TGTGCCACCAGCAGAGACCTGACGGGCACCGGGGAGCTGTTTTTT.